This T cell receptor (beta chain) came from a study of Ad26.COV2.S vaccination and SARS-CoV-2 variants (dated by TCRdb to about 2021). For the wider study: Donors in the vaccine arm were drawn from COV1001, a multicentre, randomized, double-blind, placebo-controlled phase I-IIa trial testing Ad26.COV2.S in healthy adults. Dosing of Ad26.COV2.S was intramuscular, at either 5x10^10 or 1x10^11 viral particles, delivered as one shot or as two shots spaced 56 days apart. The specificity and breadth of SARS-CoV-2-reactive T cell receptors after Ad26.COV2.S vaccination were assessed by TCRbeta repertoire sequencing. A total of 32 samples were included in the TCR-sequenced set, comprising roughly 20 Ad26.COV2.S vaccine recipients, 5 placebo recipients and 8 SARS-CoV-2 convalescent individuals. Trial participants were randomized into five groups of five, in which low-dose or high-dose Ad26.COV2.S was given once or twice, or placebo was given on both occasions. Investigators did not know the trial group allocation while performing experiments and assessing outcomes. Study-level results and caveats: Non-spike TCR breadth was comparable between vaccine and placebo recipients, consistent with the vaccine containing only spike. The authors noted that the TCR breadth and depth analyses may have underestimated total T cell responses. Compared with placebo recipients, Ad26.COV2.S recipients showed higher spike-specific TCR breadth (P = 0.0014). Substantial breadth of spike-specific CD8+ and CD4+ T cell responses was reported after vaccination. The study was not powered for comparison of responses between vaccine doses or regimens.

The immunoSEQ Assay was the method used to sequence TCRbeta CDR3 regions. After extraction, genomic DNA underwent amplification by bias-controlled multiplex PCR, followed by high-throughput sequencing. Processing in the source paper ran as follows. Collapsing and filtering of sequences were performed to quantify the absolute abundance of each unique TCRbeta CDR3 region. T cell fraction was estimated by normalizing TCRbeta template counts to usable DNA, with usable DNA measured through amplification of reference genes found in all nucleated cells. Repertoire TCRs were annotated as SARS-CoV-2-specific by exact matching of V gene, CDR3 amino acid sequence and J gene to a known reactive TCR set. The reference SARS-CoV-2 TCR set was obtained from MIRA and was filtered for enrichment in COVID-19-positive ImmuneCODE repertoires, whereby public or cross-reactive TCRs were removed. Drawing on the MIRA antigens, annotated TCRs were analysed further at the level of specific ORF or position within ORF. Breadth was defined as the number of annotated unique rearrangements divided by the total number of unique productive rearrangements, and depth was defined as the summed frequency of the annotated unique rearrangements. Two-sided Wilcoxon rank-sum tests were used to compare TCR breadth between groups. Not all clones reach the TCRdb copy of this immuneACCESS table, which keeps in-frame sequences only. Checked studies attribute under half of the gap to unresolved V genes and leave the rest unexplained. That table supplies the V and J calls and clone size; D and trimming were determined from the DNA. The sample data list 300,000 to 350,000 clones, and 75% to 90% of these were observed just once. About 10% of the sample is taken by the ten largest.

As to this clone: The antigen it binds to is not known. Germline and junction disagree at one end, which may indicate a read error.

In the paper's terms, the treatment or condition label means: about 20 received Ad26.COV2.S at low or high dose, single or two shots; roughly 5 received placebo; per-sample allocation not given. For vaccine and placebo recipients, repertoires were sequenced using samples collected on day 63 after the first injection. In Cohort 1b, 25 or so adults aged 18-55 years were enrolled at a single site in Boston, USA, between 29 July and 7 August 2020. As a vaccine, Ad26.COV2.S was a replication-incompetent adenovirus type 26 vector that expressed a prefusion-stabilized SARS-CoV-2 spike protein derived from the original Wuhan strain. This specimen was peripheral blood, taken in a trial of Ad26.COV2.S vaccine versus placebo. The TCR comes from a person aged 18 to 65 who received the Ad26.COV2.S COVID-19 vaccine or a placebo.

The CDR3 has the sequence CASSLAGGFFSYNEQFF. The base sequence is TGTGCCAGCAGCCTAGCGGGGGGGTTCTTCTCCTACAATGAGCAGTTCTTC. In this chain, TRBV7-9 is recombined with TRBJ2-1; 12 central nucleotides agree with TRBD2. Reading the germline V gene (reference sequence) gives CDR1 SEHNR and CDR2 FQNEAQ. Reading from cysteine to phenylalanine, the CDR3 counts 17 amino acids. Only the CDR3 portion is preserved as DNA: 51 bases, with reading frame beginning at the first base. With the portions outside the CDR3 filled from the reference TRBV7-9 and TRBJ2-1 genes, the complete variable region becomes DTGVSQNPRHKITKRGQNVTFRCDPISEHNRLYWYRQTLGQGPEFLTYFQNEAQLEKSRLLSDRFSAERPKGSFSTLEIQRTEQGDSAMYLCASSLAGGFFSYNEQFFGPGTRLTVL.